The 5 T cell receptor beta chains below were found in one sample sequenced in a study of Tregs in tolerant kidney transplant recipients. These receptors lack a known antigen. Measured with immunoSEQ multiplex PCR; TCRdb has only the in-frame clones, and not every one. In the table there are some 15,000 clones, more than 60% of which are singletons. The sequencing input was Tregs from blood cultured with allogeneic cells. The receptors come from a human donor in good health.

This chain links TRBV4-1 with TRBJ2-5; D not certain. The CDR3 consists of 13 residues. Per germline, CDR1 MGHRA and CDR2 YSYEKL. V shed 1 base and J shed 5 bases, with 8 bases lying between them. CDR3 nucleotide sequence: TGCGCCAGCAGCCAAGGCCACCGCGAGACCCAGTACTTC. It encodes CASSQGHRETQYF.

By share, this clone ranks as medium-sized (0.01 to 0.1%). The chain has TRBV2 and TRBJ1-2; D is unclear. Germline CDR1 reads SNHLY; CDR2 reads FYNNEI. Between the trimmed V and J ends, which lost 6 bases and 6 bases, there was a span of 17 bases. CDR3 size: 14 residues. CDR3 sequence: CASRQPLRDNGYTF. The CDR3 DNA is TGTGCCAGCAGACAACCCTTAAGGGATAATGGCTACACCTTC. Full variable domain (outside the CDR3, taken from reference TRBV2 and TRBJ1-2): EPEVTQTPSHQVTQMGQEVILRCVPISNHLYFYWYRQILGQKVEFLVSFYNNEISEKSEIFDDQFSVERPDGSNFTLKIRSTKLEDSAMYFCASRQPLRDNGYTFGSGTRLTVV.

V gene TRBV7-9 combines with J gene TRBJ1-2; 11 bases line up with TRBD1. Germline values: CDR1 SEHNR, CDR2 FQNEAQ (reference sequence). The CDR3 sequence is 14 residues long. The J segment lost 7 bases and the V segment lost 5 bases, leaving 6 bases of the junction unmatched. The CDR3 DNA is TGTGCCAGCAGCAATGGACAGGGGGCGCTTGGCTACACCTTC. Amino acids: CASSNGQGALGYTF.

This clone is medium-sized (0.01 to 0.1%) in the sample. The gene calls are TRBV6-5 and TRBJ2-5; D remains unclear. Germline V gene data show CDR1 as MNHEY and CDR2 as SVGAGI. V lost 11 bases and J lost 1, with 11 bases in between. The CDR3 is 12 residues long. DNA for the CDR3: TGTGCCTCTTCCAGGACCCAAGAGACCCAGTACTTC. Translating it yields CASSRTQETQYF.

CDR3 bases: TGTGCCACCGAACGCGGGACACCGGGGACCGGGGAGCTGTTTTTT. The encoded protein is CATERGTPGTGELFF. V usage is TRBV6-5 and J usage is TRBJ2-2, with D possibly being TRBD1 or TRBD2 (6 bases each). V lost 10 bases and J 5 bases, leaving 20 bases between the germline ends. The CDR3 sequence is 15 residues long. CDR1 and CDR2 from the germline V gene are MNHEY and SVGAGI.